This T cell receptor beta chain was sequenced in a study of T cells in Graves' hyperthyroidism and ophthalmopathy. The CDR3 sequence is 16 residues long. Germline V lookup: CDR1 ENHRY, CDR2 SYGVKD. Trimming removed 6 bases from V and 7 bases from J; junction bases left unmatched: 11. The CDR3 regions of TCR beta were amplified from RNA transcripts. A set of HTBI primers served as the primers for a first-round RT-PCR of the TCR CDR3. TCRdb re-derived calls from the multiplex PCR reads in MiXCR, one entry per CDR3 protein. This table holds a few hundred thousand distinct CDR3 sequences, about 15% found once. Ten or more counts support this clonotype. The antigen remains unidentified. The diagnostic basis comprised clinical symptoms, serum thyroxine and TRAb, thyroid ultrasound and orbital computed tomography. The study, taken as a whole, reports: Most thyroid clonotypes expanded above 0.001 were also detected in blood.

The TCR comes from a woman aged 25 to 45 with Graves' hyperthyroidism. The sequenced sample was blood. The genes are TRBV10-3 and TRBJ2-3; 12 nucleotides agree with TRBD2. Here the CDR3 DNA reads TGTGCCATCAGAGAGACTAGCGGGAGAGGTACAAATACGCAGTATTTT. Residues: CAIRETSGRGTNTQYF.